Listed below are T cell receptor beta chains from one sample, sequenced in a study of shared clonotypes between healthy human individuals. The data were produced by immunoSEQ multiplex PCR, yet TCRdb's version contains in-frame clones alone and is incomplete. The sample lists millions of clones, roughly 93% occurring once. Input material: naive CD4+ T cells from PBMCs. These receptors were taken from a man aged 18 to 29 in good health. Some clones in this sample may be carry-over from other donors' samples. The CDR3 runs from the conserved cysteine through the conserved F or W. A D gene is named only where the DNA matches it firmly. The listing skips clone size in some rows; elsewhere it reads once, few, many or a size class.

clone size	J gene	V gene	D gene	CDR3 protein	CDR3 DNA
once	TRBJ2-1	TRBV28	.	CASLTRTASGYNEQFF	TGTGCCAGCCTAACCCGGACAGCGTCGGGATACAATGAGCAGTTCTTC
.	TRBJ2-5	TRBV18	.	CASSPQGKYQETQYF	TGTGCCAGCTCACCGCAAGGGAAGTACCAAGAGACCCAGTACTTC
.	TRBJ2-2	TRBV11-3	TRBD2	CASSLGSSGGTGELFF	TGTGCCAGCAGCTTAGGGTCTAGCGGCGGCACCGGGGAGCTGTTTTTT
.	TRBJ2-5	TRBV9	TRBD2	CASSATSGRGETQYF	TGTGCCAGCAGCGCGACTAGCGGGAGAGGCGAGACCCAGTACTTC
.	TRBJ2-7	TRBV6-5	.	CASRSLAAAYEQYF	TGTGCCAGCAGATCACTAGCTGCTGCCTACGAGCAGTACTTC
.	TRBJ1-4	TRBV7-9	TRBD1	CASSSDRANEKLFF	TGTGCCAGCAGCTCTGACAGGGCTAATGAAAAACTGTTTTTT
.	TRBJ2-7	TRBV9	.	CASSVEGYGGTYEQYF	TGTGCCAGCAGCGTAGAAGGGTACGGCGGAACCTACGAGCAGTACTTC
.	TRBJ2-5	TRBV7-7	.	CASSPIRGSGQETQYF	TGTGCCAGCAGCCCGATACGGGGTTCCGGTCAAGAGACCCAGTACTTC
.	TRBJ2-5	TRBV5-4	.	CASSFPPGQETQYF	TGTGCCAGCAGCTTCCCCCCAGGACAAGAGACCCAGTACTTC
.	TRBJ2-7	TRBV15	.	CATSRDQAGVSEQYF	TGTGCCACCAGCAGAGATCAGGCAGGGGTGAGCGAGCAGTACTTC
.	TRBJ2-5	TRBV30	.	CAWDGRSGETQYF	TGTGCCTGGGACGGGAGATCCGGGGAGACCCAGTACTTC
.	TRBJ1-6	TRBV30	TRBD1	CAWSVGGTYNSPLHF	TGTGCCTGGAGTGTAGGGGGCACCTATAATTCACCCCTCCACTTT
.	TRBJ2-7	TRBV7-9	.	CASSFTTSSYEQYF	TGTGCCAGCAGCTTTACGACTTCCTCCTACGAGCAGTACTTC
.	TRBJ2-5	TRBV28	TRBD1	CASSLSQGARGVGETQYF	TGTGCCAGCAGTTTATCACAGGGGGCGAGGGGTGTGGGAGAGACCCAGTACTTC
.	TRBJ2-7	TRBV9	.	CASSARGYDGDYEQYF	TGTGCCAGCAGCGCCCGGGGGTACGACGGAGACTACGAGCAGTACTTC
.	TRBJ2-2	TRBV5-1	.	CASSSIAETGELFF	TGCGCCAGCAGCTCGATAGCGGAGACCGGGGAGCTGTTTTTT
.	TRBJ1-5	TRBV19	.	CASSIEQLNQPQHF	TGTGCCAGTAGTATAGAACAGCTCAATCAGCCCCAGCATTTT
.	TRBJ1-1	TRBV5-4	.	CASSEGVNTEAFF	TGTGCCAGCAGCGAAGGGGTGAACACTGAAGCTTTCTTT
.	TRBJ1-1	TRBV9	.	CASSADTTTEAFF	TGTGCCAGCAGCGCGGACACGACCACTGAAGCTTTCTTT
.	TRBJ1-1	TRBV5-5	.	CASSLGVRYTEAFF	TGTGCCAGCAGCTTGGGGGTGCGGTACACTGAAGCTTTCTTT
.	TRBJ2-3	TRBV28	.	CASRGQILHTQYF	TGTGCCAGCAGAGGACAGATTCTCCATACGCAGTATTTT
.	TRBJ1-1	TRBV5-1	.	CASSLDRVGTEAFF	TGCGCCAGCAGCTTGGACAGGGTAGGCACTGAAGCTTTCTTT
.	TRBJ2-5	TRBV7-9	TRBD2	CASSPGTSVETQYF	TGTGCCAGCAGCCCCGGGACTAGTGTGGAGACCCAGTACTTC
.	TRBJ1-1	TRBV29-1	TRBD1	CSATTGGTEAFF	TGCAGCGCAACTACAGGGGGGACTGAAGCTTTCTTT
.	TRBJ1-4	TRBV7-3	TRBD1	CASSIRQGAGEKLFF	TGTGCCAGCAGCATAAGACAGGGGGCGGGTGAAAAACTGTTTTTT
.	TRBJ1-4	TRBV9	TRBD1	CASSVGDRVINEKLFF	TGTGCCAGCAGCGTAGGGGACAGAGTCATTAATGAAAAACTGTTTTTT
.	TRBJ2-7	TRBV5-8	.	CASSLYLGYEQYF	TGTGCCAGCAGCCTTTATCTCGGCTACGAGCAGTACTTC
.	TRBJ2-7	TRBV9	TRBD2	CASSPIAGNYEQYF	TGTGCCAGCAGCCCAATAGCGGGAAACTACGAGCAGTACTTC
.	TRBJ1-2	TRBV4-1	.	CASSLGRGQGLYGYTF	TGCGCCAGCAGCCTCGGTCGGGGGCAGGGCCTCTATGGCTACACCTTC
.	TRBJ2-2	TRBV5-1	TRBD2	CASSWLAGLAGELFF	TGCGCCAGCAGCTGGCTAGCGGGATTAGCCGGGGAGCTGTTTTTT
.	TRBJ1-5	TRBV7-8	.	CASSRGEAGQPQHF	TGTGCCAGCAGCCGCGGGGAGGCGGGTCAGCCCCAGCATTTT
.	TRBJ1-5	TRBV2	.	CASSGVGGASQPQHF	TGTGCCAGCAGTGGGGTTGGGGGGGCGAGTCAGCCCCAGCATTTT
.	TRBJ2-1	TRBV2	.	CATGLSTEQFF	TGTGCCACTGGACTATCGACTGAGCAGTTCTTC
few	TRBJ2-2	TRBV2	.	CASRKDGPPGWLFF	TGTGCCAGCAGGAAGGACGGACCCCCCGGTTGGTTGTTTTTT
.	TRBJ1-4	TRBV7-8	TRBD1	CASSSNRQGEKLFF	TGTGCCAGCAGCTCCAATCGACAGGGTGAAAAACTGTTTTTT
.	TRBJ1-2	TRBV7-2	.	CASSFWQGLGYTF	TGTGCCAGCAGCTTCTGGCAGGGGCTTGGCTACACCTTC
.	TRBJ2-2	TRBV6-1	TRBD2	CASSERLAGGGGELFF	TGTGCCAGCAGTGAAAGGCTAGCGGGAGGGGGTGGAGAGCTGTTTTTT
.	TRBJ2-7	TRBV9	.	CASSVAGYQFYEQYF	TGTGCCAGCAGCGTAGCAGGCTACCAATTCTACGAGCAGTACTTC
.	TRBJ1-2	TRBV6-1	.	CASSPSYGYTF	TGTGCCAGCAGTCCCTCATATGGCTACACCTTC
.	TRBJ2-1	TRBV5-1	TRBD2	CASSLLAGVLNEQFF	TGCGCCAGCAGCTTACTAGCGGGAGTGCTCAATGAGCAGTTCTTC
.	TRBJ2-2	TRBV18	.	CASTTSGNTGELFF	TGTGCCAGCACAACATCTGGGAACACCGGGGAGCTGTTTTTT
.	TRBJ2-2	TRBV5-1	TRBD1	CASSLVGTGAGELFF	TGCGCCAGCAGCTTGGTAGGGACAGGGGCCGGGGAGCTGTTTTTT
.	TRBJ2-7	TRBV21-1	.	CASSSGSANYEQYF	TGTGCCAGCAGCTCTGGGTCCGCGAACTACGAGCAGTACTTC
few	TRBJ1-5	TRBV5-1	.	CASRRESNQPQHF	TGCGCCAGCAGGCGAGAGAGCAATCAGCCCCAGCATTTT
.	TRBJ2-2	TRBV28	.	CASSLVGPNTGELFF	TGTGCCAGCAGTTTAGTGGGACCTAACACCGGGGAGCTGTTTTTT
few	TRBJ1-1	TRBV6-6	.	CASSYDAEAFF	TGTGCCAGCAGTTACGATGCTGAAGCTTTCTTT
few	TRBJ1-5	TRBV30	.	CAWTSGPPFNQPQHF	TGTGCCTGGACCTCAGGGCCTCCCTTTAATCAGCCCCAGCATTTT
.	TRBJ2-7	TRBV19	TRBD1	CASSTPGRTGPYEQYF	TGTGCCAGTAGTACCCCGGGGAGGACAGGGCCCTACGAGCAGTACTTC
.	TRBJ2-3	TRBV5-1	TRBD2	CASSSSGLAGGTDTQYF	TGCGCCAGCAGCTCCTCGGGACTAGCGGGAGGGACAGATACGCAGTATTTT
.	TRBJ2-7	TRBV11-1	TRBD2	CASSPNSGRAYTKDEQYF	TGTGCCAGCAGTCCGAATAGCGGGAGGGCCTATACCAAGGACGAGCAGTACTTC
.	TRBJ2-7	TRBV2	TRBD1	CASRKGQGYEQYF	TGTGCCAGCAGGAAGGGACAGGGCTACGAGCAGTACTTC
.	TRBJ2-4	TRBV2	.	CASSDLTGTGGKNIQYF	TGTGCCAGCAGTGACCTGACAGGGACCGGGGGCAAAAACATTCAGTACTTC
.	TRBJ1-2	TRBV19	TRBD1	CASSIDEGGYYGYTF	TGTGCCAGTAGTATAGATGAAGGGGGCTACTATGGCTACACCTTC
.	TRBJ1-5	TRBV27	.	CASSPDRSYSNQPQHF	TGTGCCAGCAGTCCAGACAGATCCTATAGCAATCAGCCCCAGCATTTT